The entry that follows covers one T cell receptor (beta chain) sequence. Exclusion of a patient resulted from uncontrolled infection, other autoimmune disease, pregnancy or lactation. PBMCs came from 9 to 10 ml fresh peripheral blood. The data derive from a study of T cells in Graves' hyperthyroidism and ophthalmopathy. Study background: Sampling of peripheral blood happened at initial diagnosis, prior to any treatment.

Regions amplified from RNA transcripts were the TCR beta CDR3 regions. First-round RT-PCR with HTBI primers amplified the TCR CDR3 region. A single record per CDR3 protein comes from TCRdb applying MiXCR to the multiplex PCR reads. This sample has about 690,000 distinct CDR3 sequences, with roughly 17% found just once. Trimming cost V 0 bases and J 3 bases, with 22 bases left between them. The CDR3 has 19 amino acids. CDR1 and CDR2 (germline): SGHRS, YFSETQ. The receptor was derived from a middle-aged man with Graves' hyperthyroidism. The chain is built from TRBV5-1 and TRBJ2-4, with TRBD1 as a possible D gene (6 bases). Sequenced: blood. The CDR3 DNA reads TGCGCCAGCAGCTTGGGACAGGTGTCGGCACTCCCTTTCAAAAACATTCAGTACTTC. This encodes CASSLGQVSALPFKNIQYF.